What follows are 24 T cell receptor beta chains derived from one specimen sequenced in a study of cytomegalovirus exposure and HLA in healthy donors. Researchers ran the PCR with 60 Vbeta and 13 Jbeta primers. Profiled with immunoSEQ multiplex PCR; TCRdb holds only in-frame clones, not every one. The table has 160,000 or so clones, roughly 77% seen once. Material for sequencing was PBMCs. These receptors were obtained from a man younger than 45 in good health and CMV-seropositive.

CDR3: CATSGGPNTGELFF. The CDR3 DNA reads as TGCGCCACCTCGGGGGGGCCGAACACCGGGGAGCTGTTTTTT. This chain joins TRBV5-1 and TRBJ2-2; 8 nucleotides line up with TRBD2. With 9 bases clipped from V and 0 bases from J, the junction kept 4 bases outside the gene matches. The germline V gene encodes CDR1 SGHRS and CDR2 YFSETQ. The length of the CDR3 is 14 residues.

The V gene is TRBV5-4, the J gene TRBJ2-7; 9 nucleotides align to TRBD1. The CDR3 has 14 residues. With 4 bases clipped from V and 5 bases from J, the junction kept 7 bases outside the gene matches. Germline assignment: CDR1 SGHNT and CDR2 YYREEE (reference sequence). CDR3 residues: CASSAPGQGHEQYF. The CDR3 DNA reads TGTGCCAGCAGCGCCCCGGGACAGGGTCACGAGCAGTACTTC.

The V gene is TRBV30, the J gene TRBJ2-1, with D perhaps matching TRBD2 (7 bases). The CDR3 spans 15 residues. The V end lost 5 bases, the J end lost 8 bases, and 22 bases lay between the germline ends. CDR1 and CDR2 (germline): GTSNPN, SVGIG (reference sequence). DNA for the CDR3: TGTGCCTGGGGCCGGGGGGCGCGGTCCGGGCATGAGCAGTTCTTC. This translates into CAWGRGARSGHEQFF.

The chain employs TRBV18 and TRBJ2-2; 7 positions match TRBD1. Germline V gives CDR1 KGHSH, CDR2 LQKENI. The CDR3 covers 15 residues. V was clipped by 2 bases and J by 5 bases; unmatched bases: 5. CDR3 sequence reads: CASSPSRGPTGELFF. CDR3 coding DNA: TGTGCCAGCTCACCATCGAGGGGGCCGACCGGGGAGCTGTTTTTT.

The V call is TRBV7-9, the J call TRBJ2-1, with D possibly being TRBD1 (6 bases). This CDR3 is built from 15 residues. Germline CDR1 and CDR2: SEHNR and FQNEAQ (reference sequence). The V end was cut by 2 bases, the J end by 0 bases, with 8 bases between. This chain's CDR3 is CASSLQGNSYNEQFF. The CDR3 nucleotides are TGTGCCAGCAGCTTACAGGGGAACTCCTACAATGAGCAGTTCTTC.

The chain is built from TRBV7-2 and TRBJ1-1; the D gene is possibly TRBD1 (5 bases). Looked up from germline, CDR1 is SGHTA and CDR2 is FQGNSA. The CDR3 is 14 amino acids. Trimming removed 2 bases from V and 1 base from J, with 8 bases in between. The CDR3 reads CASSLYQGNTEAFF. The DNA of the CDR3 is TGTGCCAGCAGCTTATATCAGGGGAACACTGAAGCTTTCTTT.

The V gene is TRBV6-6, the J gene TRBJ2-1, with D possibly matching TRBD1 (6 bases). This CDR3 is 15 amino acids long. The V end was cut by 8 bases, the J end by 2 bases, with 16 bases between. The germline V gene has CDR1 MNHNY and CDR2 SVGAGI (reference sequence). The CDR3 region is CASWAGVGPYNEQFF. CDR3 nucleotides: TGTGCCAGCTGGGCAGGGGTTGGACCCTACAATGAGCAGTTCTTC.

This chain links TRBV28 with TRBJ1-5; unclear D gene. V was shortened by 2 bases and J by 0 bases, with 17 bases between the two germline ends. CDR1 and CDR2 from the germline V gene are MDHEN and SYDVKM. The CDR3 is made up of 18 amino acids. The CDR3 region has the DNA TGTGCCAGCAGTTTAAGGGAGGGAGCTACTTATAGCAATCAGCCCCAGCATTTT. Translated, it gives CASSLREGATYSNQPQHF.

The chain combines TRBV6-5 with TRBJ2-7, with 10 bases matching TRBD2. Germline CDR1 and CDR2: MNHEY and SVGAGI. The CDR3 has 16 amino acids. V gave up 2 bases and J gave up 3 bases; unmatched junction bases: 7. This CDR3 reads CASSYTGLAANYEQYF. CDR3 nucleotides: TGTGCCAGCAGTTACACAGGACTAGCGGCGAACTACGAGCAGTACTTC.

The chain uses TRBV5-1 and TRBJ2-7; tentative D call: TRBD1 (5 bases). This CDR3 has 14 residues. Germline lookup yields CDR1 SGHRS and CDR2 YFSETQ. Trimming removed 0 bases from V and 3 bases from J, with 10 bases in between. CDR3 nucleotide sequence: TGCGCCAGCAGCTTGGAGGCAGGGTACTACGAGCAGTACTTC. It codes for CASSLEAGYYEQYF.

The J gene is TRBJ2-2, the V gene TRBV5-1; the match to TRBD2 covers 13 bases. Germline CDR1 is SGHRS and CDR2 is YFSETQ. The CDR3 has 17 residues. V lost 2 bases and J lost 2; bases outside the gene matches: 3. CDR3 residues: CASSLLAGGTNTGELFF. As DNA, the CDR3 is TGCGCCAGCAGCTTACTAGCGGGGGGGACTAACACCGGGGAGCTGTTTTTT.

The V gene is TRBV28, the J gene TRBJ1-3; D remains unclear. CDR1 MDHEN and CDR2 SYDVKM come from the germline V gene. V lost 5 bases, J lost 2 bases, and 13 bases lay in between. This CDR3 is 15 amino acids long. CDR3 sequence reads: CASSPPGGTGNTIYF. The CDR3 bases are TGTGCCAGCAGTCCCCCTGGCGGGACTGGAAACACCATATATTTT.

J is TRBJ2-3 and V is TRBV5-1; the match to TRBD2 covers 7 bases. Trimming at V came to 4 bases and at J to 0 bases, leaving 5 bases not matched to a gene. CDR1 SGHRS and CDR2 YFSETQ come from the germline V gene. The CDR3 runs 15 residues. The CDR3 nucleotides are TGCGCCAGCAGCCGCGGGGGACCAAGCACAGATACGCAGTATTTT. Translated, it gives CASSRGGPSTDTQYF.

The V call is TRBV4-1, the J call TRBJ2-1, with TRBD2 matching 14 bases. The J segment lost 9 bases and the V segment lost 2 bases, leaving 6 bases of the junction unmatched. From germline, CDR1 is MGHRA and CDR2 YSYEKL. CDR3 size: 16 residues. CDR3 bases: TGCGCCAGCAGCCAACGGACTAGCGGGGGGCAGAGTGAGCAGTTCTTC. It yields the protein CASSQRTSGGQSEQFF.

Concerning this clone: At one end the junction does not follow the germline gene, possibly because of a read error. This sequence joins TRBV25-1 and TRBJ2-3; D possibly corresponds to TRBD1 (5 bases). CDR1 MGHDK and CDR2 SYGVNS come from the germline V gene. The CDR3 has 14 residues. The chain's CDR3 is CASREWGKGDTQYF. The CDR3 DNA follows: TGTGCCAGCAGAGAATGGGGCAAGGGAGATACGCAGTATTTT.

CDR3 loop: CASSISPGSGYGYTF. The CDR3 nucleotides are TGTGCCAGTAGTATATCGCCAGGATCAGGCTATGGCTACACCTTC. The chain has TRBV19 and TRBJ1-2; no definite D call. The germline CDR1 and CDR2 sequences are LNHDA and SQIVND (reference sequence). The germline V and J ends were trimmed by 2 bases and 4 bases, with 14 bases remaining between them. There are 15 residues in the CDR3.

The DNA for the CDR3 is TGTGCCATCAGCCGGGACAGGGAGAACACTGAAGCTTTCTTT. It is translated as CAISRDRENTEAFF. The J gene is TRBJ1-1, the V gene TRBV10-3, with TRBD1 matching over 9 bases. The CDR3 has 14 residues. V gave up 6 bases and J gave up 1 base; unmatched junction bases: 3. Germline V gene sequence: CDR1 ENHRY, CDR2 SYGVKD.

This clone was observed a few times. The chain recombines TRBV14 with TRBJ2-3; D call uncertain. The CDR3 covers 14 residues. V lost 6 bases, J lost 3 bases, and 13 bases lay in between. Germline V CDR1 and CDR2: SGHDN, FVKESK. CDR3 sequence reads: CASSEYTRTDTQYF. In nucleotides, the CDR3 is TGTGCCAGCAGTGAATATACGCGGACAGATACGCAGTATTTT.

The chain couples TRBV2 to TRBJ2-1; 9 positions match TRBD2. The CDR3 spans 15 residues. Per the germline V gene, CDR1 is SNHLY and CDR2 is FYNNEI. V dropped 1 base and J dropped 13; count of bases not matched to a gene: 11. The CDR3 nucleotides read TGTGCCAGCAGTGAAGTTTTAGCGGGGGAAATGGATCAGTTCTTC. Protein sequence: CASSEVLAGEMDQFF.

V is TRBV30 and J is TRBJ1-5, with 10 bases lining up with TRBD1. With 7 bases clipped from V and 2 bases from J, the junction kept 8 bases outside the gene matches. The CDR3 extends over 15 amino acids. Germline V gene lookup returns CDR1 GTSNPN and CDR2 SVGIG (reference sequence). This chain's CDR3 is CALEPGQGGNQPQHF. The CDR3 region has the DNA TGTGCCTTGGAACCCGGACAGGGGGGCAATCAGCCCCAGCATTTT. Using reference TRBV30 and TRBJ1-5 for the parts outside the CDR3, the full variable domain is SQTIHQWPATLVQPVGSPLSLECTVEGTSNPNLYWYRQAAGRGLQLLFYSVGIGQISSEVPQNLSASRPQDRQFILSSKKLLLSDSGFYLCALEPGQGGNQPQHFGDGTRLSIL.

The V call is TRBV5-5, the J call TRBJ2-7, with D unclear. V lost 4 bases and J lost 3, with 5 bases in between. CDR1 is SGHKS, CDR2 YYEKEE, per germline (reference sequence). The CDR3 is made up of 11 amino acids. The CDR3 is CASSTGYEQYF. CDR3 DNA sequence: TGTGCCAGCAGCACGGGCTACGAGCAGTACTTC.

V usage is TRBV10-3 and J usage is TRBJ1-5; tentative D call: TRBD1 (5 bases). The ends were cut back, 10 bases at V and 3 bases at J, with 19 bases in the middle. The CDR3 loop spans 15 amino acids. Germline-derived CDR1 and CDR2 are ENHRY and SYGVKD. Here the CDR3 reads CATDSGGVDNQPQHF. The CDR3 region has the DNA TGTGCCACCGATTCGGGGGGAGTCGACAATCAGCCCCAGCATTTT.

The chain joins TRBV7-2 to TRBJ2-3; D is perhaps TRBD1 (5 bases). V was shortened by 5 bases and J by 0 bases, with 9 bases between the two germline ends. Germline assignment: CDR1 SGHTA and CDR2 FQGNSA. This CDR3 contains 14 residues. The CDR3 sequence is CASSPQESTDTQYF. The CDR3 coding sequence is TGTGCCAGCAGCCCACAGGAGAGCACAGATACGCAGTATTTT.

V and J are TRBV6-5 and TRBJ1-1; weak D call: TRBD1 (6 bases). The CDR3 has 13 amino acids. V was pared by 2 bases and J by 11 bases, with 15 bases between. Per the germline V gene, CDR1 is MNHEY and CDR2 is SVGAGI. The CDR3 reads CASSYRPGQGAFF. The CDR3 DNA reads as TGTGCCAGCAGTTACCGGCCGGGGCAGGGGGCTTTCTTT.